This T cell receptor beta chain was sequenced during a study of cytomegalovirus exposure and HLA in healthy donors. Study results and limitations: Rarity held for most TCR sequences, but there were some public TCRs that occurred in many donors.

As regards this clone: Antigen unknown.

The germline V gene has CDR1 SGHVS and CDR2 FNYEAQ. The CDR3 sequence is 18 residues long. Trimming pared 3 bases from V and 3 bases from J, leaving 21 bases between. This table comes from immunoSEQ multiplex PCR, and its TCRdb copy is limited to in-frame clones, with some not included. This sample has about 270,000 clones, with around 86% found just once. The genes are TRBV7-6 and TRBJ2-1; D might be TRBD2 (7 bases). Input material: PBMCs. This TCR derives from a woman between 18 and 29 years old in good health and CMV-seronegative. This CDR3 reads CASSFGMAGEGVYNEQFF. DNA for the CDR3: TGTGCCAGCAGCTTCGGGATGGCGGGAGAGGGGGTCTACAATGAGCAGTTCTTC.